These T cell receptor beta chains were read from a single sample in a study of regulatory T cells in long-lasting Graves disease. A single record per CDR3 protein comes from TCRdb applying MiXCR to the multiplex PCR reads. The data contain a few hundred thousand distinct CDR3 sequences, 15% to 20% of them seen just once; the ten biggest clones take up around 15%. The same sample was also used in a study of T cells in Graves' hyperthyroidism and ophthalmopathy.

The source was peripheral blood mononuclear cells (PBMCs), collected at new diagnosis, from a patient treated with antithyroid drugs. The receptors here all came from a woman in her 30s with Graves disease. CDR3s include the opening cysteine and the closing phenylalanine or tryptophan. D genes are given only for firm matches. Clone size is shown for a subset of rows, as once, few, many or a class of expanded clone.

v_gene	j_gene	abundance	d_gene	CDR3aa	CDR3nt
TRBV7-9	TRBJ1-1	few	.	CASSAYGGNTEAFF	TGTGCCAGCAGCGCCTACGGGGGAAACACTGAAGCTTTCTTT
TRBV20-1	TRBJ2-3	many	.	CSARGTVTDTQYF	TGCAGTGCTAGGGGCACAGTGACAGATACGCAGTATTTT
TRBV5-1	TRBJ1-2	many	.	CASSFGDANYGYTF	TGTGCCAGCAGCTTCGGGGACGCTAACTATGGCTACACCTTC
TRBV19	TRBJ2-7	few	.	CASSRAFSYEQYF	TGTGCCAGTAGCCGGGCCTTCTCCTACGAGCAGTACTTC
TRBV2	TRBJ1-4	many	.	CASRTGSNEKLFF	TGTGCCAGCAGGACAGGCAGTAATGAAAAACTGTTTTTT
TRBV9	TRBJ1-3	many	TRBD1	CASSGDRVGNTIYF	TGTGCCAGCAGCGGAGACAGGGTTGGAAACACCATATATTTT
TRBV27	TRBJ2-7	many	TRBD2	CASSAWSGGGGYEQYF	TGTGCCAGCAGTGCCTGGAGCGGGGGAGGTGGCTACGAGCAGTACTTC
TRBV7-9	TRBJ1-2	.	.	CASSLAGLSYPTF	TGTGCCAGCAGCTTGGCAGGTTTAAGCTACCCCACCTTC
TRBV5-1	TRBJ2-3	many	TRBD2	CASSLTGGDDTQYF	TGCGCCAGCAGCTTGACGGGGGGGGATGATACGCAGTATTTT
TRBV6-1	TRBJ1-5	.	.	CASRPGRGYNQPQHF	TGTGCCAGCAGACCAGGACGCGGGTACAATCAGCCCCAGCATTTT
TRBV11-2	TRBJ2-2	many	TRBD2	CASSRTMGGGTGELFF	TGTGCCAGCAGCCGCACCATGGGCGGGGGGACCGGGGAGCTGTTTTTT
TRBV9	TRBJ2-3	many	TRBD2	CASSPRLAGSTDTQYF	TGTGCCAGCAGCCCCCGACTAGCGGGGAGCACAGATACGCAGTATTTT
TRBV7-2	TRBJ2-2	many	.	CASSPPRTGELFF	TGTGCCAGCAGCCCTCCGAGGACCGGGGAGCTGTTTTTT
TRBV11-2	TRBJ1-5	.	.	CASSSLAGGGDAPQHF	TGTGCCAGCAGCTCACTAGCGGGGGGCGGTGACGCTCCCCAGCATTTT
TRBV19	TRBJ2-5	many	TRBD1	CASSSGEDRGRETQYF	TGTGCCAGTAGTAGCGGTGAGGACAGGGGTCGAGAGACCCAGTACTTC
TRBV25-1	TRBJ1-2	.	.	CASSETQGGGYTF	TGTGCCAGCAGTGAAACACAGGGAGGCGGCTACACCTTC
TRBV5-1	TRBJ2-1	many	.	CASTLGGYNEQFF	TGTGCCAGCACTTTGGGGGGTTACAATGAGCAGTTCTTC
TRBV10-3	TRBJ2-7	many	TRBD1	CAITPGQGDSGRYF	TGTGCCATCACTCCGGGACAGGGGGATTCAGGGCGGTACTTC
TRBV3-1	TRBJ2-3	many	.	CASSRTAAGTDTQYF	TGTGCCAGCAGCCGCACGGCGGCAGGGACCGATACGCAGTATTTT
TRBV20-1	TRBJ2-7	many	.	CSVQERTVPYEQYF	TGCAGTGTTCAAGAACGGACAGTCCCATACGAGCAGTACTTC
TRBV20-1	TRBJ1-1	few	.	CSAPSDAEAFF	TGCAGTGCCCCGTCGGACGCTGAAGCTTTCTTT
TRBV10-1	TRBJ1-1	many	.	CASSDSRLGPFNTEAFF	TGCGCCAGCAGTGACTCGCGTCTGGGCCCCTTCAACACTGAAGCTTTCTTT
TRBV9	TRBJ2-7	many	.	CASSVASQGGYEQYF	TGTGCCAGCAGCGTAGCGTCGCAGGGAGGCTACGAGCAGTACTTC
TRBV18	TRBJ1-2	many	TRBD1	CASSPGTGATSYTF	TGTGCCAGCTCACCAGGGACAGGGGCGACAAGCTACACCTTC
TRBV4-2	TRBJ2-7	few	.	CASSQDQGRITYEQYF	TGTGCCAGCAGCCAAGATCAGGGGAGGATAACCTACGAGCAGTACTTC
TRBV12-3/TRBV12-4	TRBJ2-7	many	.	CASSFLSSYEQYF	TGTGCCAGCAGTTTCCTTAGCTCCTACGAGCAGTACTTC
TRBV5-1	TRBJ2-3	many	.	CASSLEYLEDTQYF	TGCGCCAGCAGCTTGGAGTATCTCGAGGATACGCAGTATTTT
TRBV5-5	TRBJ1-2	.	.	CASRPNKVAGTFYTF	TGTGCCAGCAGACCGAATAAAGTAGCCGGGACGTTCTACACCTTC
TRBV20-1	TRBJ2-3	many	TRBD2	CSARSTSGTDTQYF	TGCAGTGCTAGATCGACTAGCGGAACAGATACGCAGTATTTT
TRBV4-1	TRBJ2-5	few	.	CASSWTAQETQYF	TGCGCCAGCAGTTGGACAGCCCAAGAGACCCAGTACTTC
TRBV11-2	TRBJ2-3	.	.	CASSSQPGSPGDTQYF	TGTGCCAGCAGCTCACAACCGGGTAGTCCTGGCGATACGCAGTATTTT
TRBV28	TRBJ2-1	.	TRBD2	CASSPAGLADYNEQFF	TGTGCCAGCAGTCCCGCGGGACTAGCGGACTACAATGAGCAGTTCTTC
TRBV20-1	TRBJ2-1	many	.	CSADRHLGGVHNEQFF	TGCAGTGCCGATAGACATTTGGGGGGCGTCCACAATGAGCAGTTCTTC
TRBV7-2	TRBJ1-4	many	TRBD1	CASSSLPGQGGSEKLFF	TGTGCCAGCAGCTCACTACCGGGACAGGGGGGCAGTGAAAAACTGTTTTTT
TRBV18	TRBJ1-1	many	TRBD1	CASSTGQGTEAFF	TGTGCCAGCTCAACGGGACAGGGGACTGAAGCTTTCTTT
TRBV20-1	TRBJ1-5	many	.	CSAAGTGINQPQHF	TGCAGTGCAGCCGGGACGGGAATTAATCAGCCCCAGCATTTT
TRBV20-1	TRBJ2-7	once	.	CSARQVASYEQYF	TGCAGTGCCAGACAGGTGGCCTCCTACGAGCAGTACTTC
TRBV9	TRBJ1-1	many	.	CASSARQTNTEAFF	TGTGCCAGCAGCGCCCGACAGACGAACACTGAAGCTTTCTTT
TRBV3-1	TRBJ2-3	many	.	CASSQETGQTTDTQYF	TGTGCCAGCAGCCAAGAGACAGGACAGACAACAGATACGCAGTATTTT
TRBV9	TRBJ2-3	few	TRBD2	CASSVGTSGGGTDTQYF	TGTGCCAGCAGCGTAGGAACTAGCGGGGGGGGCACAGATACGCAGTATTTT
TRBV7-9	TRBJ2-1	.	.	CASSSPGGANEQFF	TGTGCCAGCAGCTCCCCTGGGGGGGCCAATGAGCAGTTCTTC
TRBV5-1	TRBJ2-7	few	.	CASSGGRSRSSYEQYF	TGCGCCAGCAGCGGGGGGCGGTCTCGCAGCTCCTACGAGCAGTACTTC